This T cell receptor beta chain was retrieved from a study of cytomegalovirus exposure and HLA in healthy donors. General observations from the study: A later analysis found that most CMV-associated TCR beta chains appeared HLA-restricted. When analyzed later, a missense DCLRE1C variant was found to be linked to TCR beta V- and J-gene trimming. CMV serostatus was the sole immune exposure information available. What was likely a sequencing artifact was a cluster of highly shared sequence variants.

Primers: 60 Vbeta forward and 13 Jbeta reverse. Generated by immunoSEQ multiplex PCR, the TCRdb table keeps only in-frame clones and is missing some. The repertoire holds a few hundred thousand clones, with more than 60% as singletons. Only one count was recorded for this clone. Its antigen is unknown. What was sequenced was PBMCs. The clonotype comes from a man between 35 and 55 years old in good health and CMV-seronegative.

CDR3 loop: CASSVGTPGQGLYTF. The CDR3 DNA is TGTGCCAGCAGCGTAGGTACCCCGGGACAGGGGTTATACACCTTC. The chain couples TRBV9 to TRBJ1-2; 10 nucleotides match TRBD1. CDR1 is SGDLS, CDR2 YYNGEE, per germline. The CDR3 runs 15 residues. V lost 0 bases to trimming and J lost 11 bases; unmatched junction nucleotides: 10.